This TCR beta chain originates from a study of cytomegalovirus exposure and HLA in healthy donors. Study-level points and caveats: A few CMV-associated chains proved CMV antigen-specific in vitro. Cytomegalovirus-associated status was assigned to fewer than 200 TCR beta chains. A subsequent analysis found that TCR clusters from the first cohort also tended to co-occur in the 120 or so validation repertoires, with less than 95% of cluster scores above 0.

With respect to this clone: Antigen: not known.

This CDR3 contains 12 residues. CDR1 MNHEY and CDR2 SVGAGI come from the germline V gene. Trimming pared 6 bases from V and 9 bases from J, leaving 12 bases between. TCRdb's copy holds only in-frame clones and misses some; the assay was immunoSEQ multiplex PCR. The sample includes fewer than 250,000 clones, around 86% of them seen just once. This clonotype was obtained from a woman younger than 30 in good health and CMV-seronegative. Sequencing input: PBMCs. V usage is TRBV6-5 and J usage is TRBJ2-1; D remains unclear. In DNA, the CDR3 is TGTGCCAGCAGCCGAGACATGGGTGAGCAGTTCTTC. This codes for CASSRDMGEQFF.